These 17 T cell receptor beta chains were sequenced from one sample in a study of a mutant IDH1 vaccine in newly diagnosed glioma listed by TCRdb under 2021. The method was the immunoSEQ multiplex PCR assay. TCRdb's version of the immuneACCESS table is confined to in-frame rearrangements and falls short of the full clone set. An unresolved V gene accounts for under half of the shortfall where checked; the remainder is of unknown origin. The sample table records tens of thousands of clones; 70% to 85% of these occur just once. The ten largest make up 15% to 20% of the sample. Which antigens these TCRs recognize remains unknown. The time point label, read with the paper, signifies: week 47, end of study. Every vaccine dose consisted of 300 ug of a 20-mer mutant IDH1 peptide in Montanide, administered subcutaneously together with topical imiquimod. The input for sequencing was PBMCs, taken from a glioma patient whose treatment included an IDH1 peptide vaccine. These receptor sequences come from a man younger than 35 with glioma. Some clones in this sample may be carry-over from other donors' samples.

The chain is built from TRBV15 and TRBJ1-5; 9 bases match TRBD1. Germline CDR1 reads LNHNV; CDR2 reads YYDKDF (reference sequence). CDR3 size: 17 residues. After removal of 1 base from V and 0 bases from J, the junction contained 4 bases not matched to a gene. The DNA for the CDR3 is TGTGCCACCAGCAGAGGGACAGGGGAACCTAGCAATCAGCCCCAGCATTTT. Translation: CATSRGTGEPSNQPQHF.

This clone was seen only once. The chain uses TRBV6-4 and TRBJ1-6, with D hard to call. With 4 bases removed from V and 0 bases from J, the gap between germline ends came to 13 bases. Germline-derived CDR1 and CDR2 are MRHNA and SNTAGT. The CDR3 is 17 amino acids. Here the CDR3 reads CASSGGEESSYNSPLHF. The CDR3 DNA reads as TGTGCCAGCAGTGGTGGGGAGGAGAGCTCCTATAATTCACCCCTCCACTTT.

V gene TRBV28 combines with J gene TRBJ1-1; D unresolved. The V end was cut by 6 bases, the J end by 0 bases, with 11 bases between. The CDR3 runs to 14 residues. The germline V gene has CDR1 MDHEN and CDR2 SYDVKM. CDR3 nucleotides: TGTGCCAGCAGACTAACAGAAATGAACACTGAAGCTTTCTTT. Translating gives CASRLTEMNTEAFF.

V usage is TRBV5-5 and J usage is TRBJ2-2, with 10 positions matching TRBD1. Germline CDR1 reads SGHKS; CDR2 reads YYEKEE (reference sequence). There are 16 residues in the CDR3. V was pared by 1 base and J by 7 bases, with 7 bases of the junction left unmatched. CDR3 sequence reads: CASSLLGTGVVGELFF. The DNA of the CDR3 is TGTGCCAGCAGCTTGCTCGGGACAGGGGTTGTCGGGGAGCTGTTTTTT. Based on the CDR3 plus reference TRBV5-5 and TRBJ2-2, the full variable domain is DAGVTQSPTHLIKTRGQQVTLRCSPISGHKSVSWYQQVLGQGPQFIFQYYEKEERGRGNFPDRFSARQFPNYSSELNVNALLLGDSALYLCASSLLGTGVVGELFFGEGSRLTVL.

This chain links TRBV7-2 with TRBJ1-2; TRBD1 matches at 9 bases. J was trimmed by 5 bases and V by 6 bases; bases with no gene match: 10. Germline V gives CDR1 SGHTA, CDR2 FQGNSA. The CDR3 covers 15 residues. CDR3 nucleotides: TGTGCCAGCAGTTACACAGGGGGCGCGGGATATGGCTACACCTTC. Its translation is CASSYTGGAGYGYTF. The full variable domain, completed using reference TRBV7-2 and TRBJ1-2, is GAGVSQSPSNKVTEKGKDVELRCDPISGHTALYWYRQSLGQGLEFLIYFQGNSAPDKSGLPSDRFSAERTGGSVSTLTIQRTQQEDSAVYLCASSYTGGAGYGYTFGSGTRLTVV.

The V and J genes are TRBV7-9 and TRBJ1-5; D not resolved. This CDR3 comprises 13 residues. Trimming shortened V by 1 base and J by 4 bases, and 5 bases separated the two germline ends. Germline V lookup: CDR1 SEHNR, CDR2 FQNEAQ (reference sequence). Here the CDR3 reads CASSLVANQPQHF. The DNA for the CDR3 is TGTGCCAGCAGCTTAGTGGCAAATCAGCCCCAGCATTTT. The full variable domain, in which reference TRBV7-9 and TRBJ1-5 provide the parts outside the CDR3, is DTGVSQNPRHKITKRGQNVTFRCDPISEHNRLYWYRQTLGQGPEFLTYFQNEAQLEKSRLLSDRFSAERPKGSFSTLEIQRTEQGDSAMYLCASSLVANQPQHFGDGTRLSIL.

This chain joins TRBV7-2 and TRBJ1-1, with D possibly matching TRBD1 (6 bases). The CDR3 is 15 amino acids. V lost 4 bases and J 4 bases, leaving 16 bases between the germline ends. Germline-derived CDR1 and CDR2 are SGHTA and FQGNSA. CDR3 in amino acids: CASSSRPQGSTEAFF. CDR3 bases: TGTGCCAGCAGCTCTAGGCCACAGGGTAGCACTGAAGCTTTCTTT.

The chain has TRBV10-3 and TRBJ1-5; D unclear. The CDR3 is 13 amino acids. Trimming cost V 2 bases and J 5 bases, with 7 bases left between them. CDR1 is ENHRY, CDR2 SYGVKD, per germline. For the CDR3, the DNA is TGTGCCATCAGTGAGAGCCTTGATCAGCCCCAGCATTTT. Translation gives CAISESLDQPQHF.

Remarks on this clone: Other DNA sequences within the sample encode an identical CDR3. The gene calls are TRBV4-2 and TRBJ1-1; D possibly corresponds to TRBD1 (5 bases). The V and J ends lost 4 bases and 1 base respectively, with 10 bases between them. Germline V gene lookup returns CDR1 LGHNA and CDR2 YNFKEQ. This CDR3 region has 14 residues. As DNA, the CDR3 is TGTGCCAGCAGCCCCCCCGGGGGGAACACTGAAGCTTTCTTT. It translates to CASSPPGGNTEAFF.

The genes are TRBV4-1 and TRBJ1-6, with 7 bases matching TRBD1. From germline, CDR1 is MGHRA and CDR2 YSYEKL. V was clipped by 4 bases and J by 7 bases; unmatched bases: 10. There are 16 residues in the CDR3. The CDR3 sequence is CASSPNSGTENSPLHF. In DNA form, the CDR3 reads TGCGCCAGCAGCCCAAACTCCGGGACAGAGAATTCACCCCTCCACTTT.

There are a few counts of this clone. V usage is TRBV10-3 and J usage is TRBJ1-2; 10 positions match TRBD1. Trimming took 7 bases from V and 11 from J; bases not matched to a gene: 7. The CDR3 is made up of 12 amino acids. The germline gives CDR1 ENHRY, CDR2 SYGVKD. Written as DNA, the CDR3 is TGTGCCATCAATCCCGGACAGGGGGATTACACCTTC. Amino acid sequence: CAINPGQGDYTF.

This clone is medium-sized in the sample. The CDR3 reads CASSERGNRNTEAFF. CDR3 DNA sequence: TGTGCCAGCAGCGAGAGGGGGAATAGAAACACTGAAGCTTTCTTT. V gene TRBV9 combines with J gene TRBJ1-1, with D perhaps matching TRBD1 (6 bases). The CDR3 has 15 amino acids. The germline V gene encodes CDR1 SGDLS and CDR2 YYNGEE. Trimming took 3 bases from V and 2 from J, leaving 14 bases between them.

This clone was counted a single time. The genes are TRBV18 and TRBJ1-2; D not certain. The CDR3 is 13 amino acids. Germline V gives CDR1 KGHSH, CDR2 LQKENI. Deletions cut 4 bases from V and 7 bases from J, with 13 bases between. The CDR3 region has the DNA TGTGCCAGCTCACGGCAACAGCCGAGTGGCTACACCTTC. It codes for CASSRQQPSGYTF.

This sequence joins TRBV5-1 and TRBJ2-4; 7 nucleotides agree with TRBD1. Germline assignment: CDR1 SGHRS and CDR2 YFSETQ. CDR3 length: 14 residues. V was clipped by 1 base and J by 7 bases; unmatched bases: 5. The CDR3 sequence is CASSLTARGNIQYF. The CDR3 DNA reads TGCGCCAGCAGCTTGACAGCCAGGGGGAACATTCAGTACTTC.

The chain links TRBV6-1 to TRBJ2-5; unclear D gene. The CDR3 is 15 residues long. Between the trimmed V and J ends, which lost 0 bases and 1 base, there was a span of 9 bases. The germline V gene has CDR1 MNHNS and CDR2 SASEGT. CDR3 sequence (DNA): TGTGCCAGCAGTGAAGCGCTCGGCACCCAAGAGACCCAGTACTTC. It is translated as CASSEALGTQETQYF.

The CDR3 bases are TGCGCCAGCAGCCCGTGGGCCGTCCCATCCTCGGGCACTGAAGCTTTCTTT. Protein: CASSPWAVPSSGTEAFF. The V and J genes are TRBV4-1 and TRBJ1-1; D is uncertain. The CDR3 covers 17 residues. Trimming removed 4 bases from V and 4 bases from J, with 22 bases in between. CDR1 is MGHRA and CDR2 is YSYEKL in the germline V gene.

This clone turned up a few times. The rearrangement links TRBV5-1 to TRBJ2-2; D is perhaps TRBD1 (6 bases). Per the germline V gene, CDR1 is SGHRS and CDR2 is YFSETQ. This CDR3 has 17 residues. V shed 0 bases and J shed 1 base, with 13 bases lying between them. The DNA for the CDR3 is TGCGCCAGCAGCTTGGGACATAGGGACAAGAACACCGGGGAGCTGTTTTTT. Its translation is CASSLGHRDKNTGELFF. Supplemented by reference TRBV5-1 and TRBJ2-2, the full variable domain reads KAGVTQTPRYLIKTRGQQVTLSCSPISGHRSVSWYQQTPGQGLQFLFEYFSETQRNKGNFPGRFSGRQFSNSRSEMNVSTLELGDSALYLCASSLGHRDKNTGELFFGEGSRLTVL.